This T cell receptor (beta chain) was retrieved from a study of response to subunit inactivated influenza vaccine. Findings of the study overall: Every seasonal influenza vaccination brings in few new T cells, the authors suggested.

A remark on this clonotype: What it binds is not known.

Germline V gene lookup returns CDR1 LGHNA and CDR2 YSLEER. Trimming shortened V by 0 bases and J by 1 base, and 7 bases separated the two germline ends. This CDR3 spans 16 amino acids. MiXCR was run by TCRdb on the RT-PCR reads, yielding one entry per CDR3 protein. Of about 650,000 distinct CDR3 sequences listed, 14% are singletons. Material: PBMCs from blood, obtained less than 15 days before vaccination. The V call is TRBV4-3, the J call TRBJ2-6; D is unresolved. This receptor was taken from a man between 50 and 59 years old who received an inactivated influenza vaccine. The CDR3 sequence is CASSQDRASGANVLTF. The CDR3 coding sequence is TGCGCCAGCAGCCAAGATCGCGCATCTGGGGCCAACGTCCTGACTTTC.